This T cell receptor beta chain is drawn from a study of T cell responses to AZD1222 COVID-19 vaccine. Profiled with immunoSEQ multiplex PCR; TCRdb holds only in-frame clones, not every one. The table lists 150,000 or so clones, roughly nine tenths of them singletons. The CDR3 loop spans 13 amino acids. The V gene end was trimmed by 5 bases and the J gene end by 4 bases; junction bases not matched to a gene: 5. Germline V gene data show CDR1 as MDHEN and CDR2 as SYDVKM. Turning to this clone: No antigen is known for it.

Findings and caveats of the study: Mapped onto spike, vaccine-associated CD4 TCRs spanned it and were dominant at 160-218 and 743-854.

Source: peripheral blood, taken after recovery from COVID-19. The V gene is TRBV28, the J gene TRBJ2-7, with 7 bases aligning to TRBD2. This receptor was obtained from an adult who had recovered from COVID-19. CDR3 sequence reads: CASSPSGIYEQYF. The CDR3 DNA follows: TGTGCCAGCAGTCCTAGCGGAATATACGAGCAGTACTTC.